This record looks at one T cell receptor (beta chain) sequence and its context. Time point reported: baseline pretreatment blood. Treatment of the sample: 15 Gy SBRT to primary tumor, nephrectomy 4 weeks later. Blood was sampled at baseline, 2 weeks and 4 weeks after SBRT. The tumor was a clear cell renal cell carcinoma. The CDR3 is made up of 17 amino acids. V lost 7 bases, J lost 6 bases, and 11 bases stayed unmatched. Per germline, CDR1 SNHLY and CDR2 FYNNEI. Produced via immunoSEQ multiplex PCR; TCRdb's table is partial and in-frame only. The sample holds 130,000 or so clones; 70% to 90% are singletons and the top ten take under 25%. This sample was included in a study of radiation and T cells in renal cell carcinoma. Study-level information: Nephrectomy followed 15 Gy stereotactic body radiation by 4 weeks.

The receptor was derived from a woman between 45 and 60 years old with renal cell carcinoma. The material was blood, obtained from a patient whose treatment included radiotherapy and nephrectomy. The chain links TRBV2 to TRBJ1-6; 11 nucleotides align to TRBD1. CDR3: CASTGTGGLGGNSPLHF. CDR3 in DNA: TGTGCCAGCACGGGGACAGGGGGATTAGGGGGTAATTCACCCCTCCACTTT. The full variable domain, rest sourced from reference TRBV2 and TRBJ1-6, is EPEVTQTPSHQVTQMGQEVILRCVPISNHLYFYWYRQILGQKVEFLVSFYNNEISEKSEIFDDQFSVERPDGSNFTLKIRSTKLEDSAMYFCASTGTGGLGGNSPLHFGNGTRLTVT.